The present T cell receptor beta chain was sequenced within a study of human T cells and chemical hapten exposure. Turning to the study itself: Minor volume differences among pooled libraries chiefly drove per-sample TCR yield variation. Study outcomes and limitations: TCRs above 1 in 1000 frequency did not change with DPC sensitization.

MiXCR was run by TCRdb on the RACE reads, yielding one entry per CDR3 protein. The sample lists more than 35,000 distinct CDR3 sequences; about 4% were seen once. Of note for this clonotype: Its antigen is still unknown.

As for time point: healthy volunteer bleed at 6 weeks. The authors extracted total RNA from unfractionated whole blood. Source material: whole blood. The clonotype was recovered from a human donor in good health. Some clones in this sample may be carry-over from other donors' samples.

The chain's CDR3 is CASGTKGGEAFF. The CDR3 DNA sequence: TGTGCTAGTGGTACTAAGGGGGGAGAAGCTTTCTTT. The V and J genes are TRBV12-5 and TRBJ1-1, with D tentatively TRBD1 (6 bases). The CDR3 length is 12 residues. Germline V gene data show CDR1 as LGHNT and CDR2 as FRNRAP. V lost 5 bases and J lost 8, with 12 bases in between. Full variable domain (outside the CDR3, taken from reference TRBV12-5 and TRBJ1-1): DARVTQTPRHKVTEMGQEVTMRCQPILGHNTVFWYRQTMMQGLELLAYFRNRAPLDDSGMPKDRFSAEMPDATLATLKIQPSEPRDSAVYFCASGTKGGEAFFGQGTRLTVV.